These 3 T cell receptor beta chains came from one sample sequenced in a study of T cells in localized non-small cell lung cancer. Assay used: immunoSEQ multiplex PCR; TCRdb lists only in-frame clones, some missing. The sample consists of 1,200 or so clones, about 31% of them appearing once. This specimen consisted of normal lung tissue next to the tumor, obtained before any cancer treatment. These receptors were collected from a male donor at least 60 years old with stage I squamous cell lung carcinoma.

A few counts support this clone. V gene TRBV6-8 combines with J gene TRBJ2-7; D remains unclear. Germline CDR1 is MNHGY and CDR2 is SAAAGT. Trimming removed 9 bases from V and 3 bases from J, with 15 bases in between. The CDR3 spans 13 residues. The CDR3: CASSKGPLYEQYF. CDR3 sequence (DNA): TGTGCCAGTAGTAAGGGCCCTCTCTACGAGCAGTACTTC.

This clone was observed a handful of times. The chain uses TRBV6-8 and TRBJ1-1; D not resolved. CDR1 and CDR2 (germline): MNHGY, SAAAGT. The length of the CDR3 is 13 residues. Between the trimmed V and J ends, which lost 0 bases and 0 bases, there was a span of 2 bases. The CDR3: CASSYSMNTEAFF. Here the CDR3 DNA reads TGTGCCAGCAGTTACTCGATGAACACTGAAGCTTTCTTT.

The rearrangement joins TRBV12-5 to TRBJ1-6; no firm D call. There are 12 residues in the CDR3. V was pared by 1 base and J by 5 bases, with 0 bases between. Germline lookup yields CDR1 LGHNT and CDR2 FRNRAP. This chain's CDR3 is CASGLDNSPLHF. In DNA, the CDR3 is TGTGCTAGTGGTTTGGATAATTCACCCCTCCACTTT. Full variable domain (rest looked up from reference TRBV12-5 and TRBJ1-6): DARVTQTPRHKVTEMGQEVTMRCQPILGHNTVFWYRQTMMQGLELLAYFRNRAPLDDSGMPKDRFSAEMPDATLATLKIQPSEPRDSAVYFCASGLDNSPLHFGNGTRLTVT.